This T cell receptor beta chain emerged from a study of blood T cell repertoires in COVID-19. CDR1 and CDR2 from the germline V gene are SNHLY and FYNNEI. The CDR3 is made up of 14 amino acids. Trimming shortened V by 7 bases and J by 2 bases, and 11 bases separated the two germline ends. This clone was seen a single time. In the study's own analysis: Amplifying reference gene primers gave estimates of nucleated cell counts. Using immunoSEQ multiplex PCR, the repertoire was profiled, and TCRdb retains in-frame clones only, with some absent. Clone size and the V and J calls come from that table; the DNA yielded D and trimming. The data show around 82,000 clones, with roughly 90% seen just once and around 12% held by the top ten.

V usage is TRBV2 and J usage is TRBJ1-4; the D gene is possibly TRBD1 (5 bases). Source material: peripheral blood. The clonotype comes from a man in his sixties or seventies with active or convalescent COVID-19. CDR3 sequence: CASKLQVTNEKLFF. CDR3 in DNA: TGTGCCAGCAAGCTACAGGTTACTAATGAAAAACTGTTTTTT.